This TCR beta chain is from a study of blood T cell repertoires in COVID-19. Overall study context: Acute-phase and convalescent COVID-19 samples originated in the United States, Italy and Spain. T cells, B-cell-depleted T cells, or PBMCs provided the cDNA or gDNA that served as material.

Between the trimmed V and J ends, which lost 4 bases and 2 bases, there was a span of 18 bases. CDR3 length: 16 amino acids. Germline CDR1 reads SGHRS; CDR2 reads YFSETQ. Original data processing: The authors estimated nucleated cell counts from reference gene primer amplification. Sequencing was performed with immunoSEQ multiplex PCR; in TCRdb, only in-frame clones are kept and a portion is missing. V, J and clone size are taken as reported in that table, and D and trimming were inferred from the DNA itself. Among about 86,000 clones, around 80% were seen once, and the ten largest hold more than 1%.

Sequencing was done on a sample of peripheral blood. The rearrangement uses TRBV5-1 and TRBJ1-1; weak D call: TRBD1 (5 bases). The clonotype comes from a woman older than 75 with acute or convalescent COVID-19. The CDR3, as DNA: TGCGCCAGCAGCATAGGACCGTCAGGGACTAACACTGAAGCTTTCTTT. It translates to CASSIGPSGTNTEAFF.